These 3 T cell receptor beta chains originate from one sample sequenced in a study of early T cells in non-severe SARS-CoV-2 infection. TCRdb re-derived calls from the 5' RACE reads in MiXCR, one entry per CDR3 protein. The sample contains roughly 50,000 distinct CDR3 sequences, roughly 6.2% of which appear only once. Sequencing was performed on whole blood, taken at baseline. The receptors were gathered from an adult who was a healthcare worker with PCR-confirmed SARS-CoV-2 infection or an uninfected control (not recorded which).

This clonotype has at least ten counts. V is TRBV7-6 and J is TRBJ1-5; 10 bases fit TRBD1. The CDR3 has 13 amino acids. Germline values: CDR1 SGHVS, CDR2 FNYEAQ. The V gene end was trimmed by 5 bases and the J gene end by 10 bases; junction bases not matched to a gene: 5. The chain's CDR3 is CASSMDRGRPQHF. The CDR3 DNA follows: TGTGCCAGCAGCATGGACAGGGGGAGACCCCAGCATTTT.

This clonotype has at least ten counts. The chain uses TRBV18 and TRBJ1-2; D ambiguous. Germline V CDR1 and CDR2: KGHSH, LQKENI. Trimming shortened V by 5 bases and J by 6 bases, and 7 bases separated the two germline ends. The CDR3 is 11 amino acids. CDR3 DNA: TGTGCCAGCTCAGGGAACGATGGCTACACCTTC. It specifies CASSGNDGYTF.

This clonotype has at least ten counts. CDR3 loop: CAIRDPTQVNSGNTIYF. The CDR3 DNA reads as TGTGCCATCAGAGACCCCACCCAGGTGAACTCTGGAAACACCATATATTTT. V usage is TRBV10-3 and J usage is TRBJ1-3, with D unclear. CDR3 length equals 17 residues. The ends were cut back, 6 bases at V and 0 bases at J, with 18 bases in the middle. The germline V gene encodes CDR1 ENHRY and CDR2 SYGVKD.